This TCR beta chain was observed in a study of shared clonotypes between healthy human individuals. This table comes from immunoSEQ multiplex PCR, and its TCRdb copy is limited to in-frame clones, with some not included. Of approximately 2,300,000 clones in the sample, just under 95% are singletons; the top ten hold 0.3% to 0.4%. The clonotype was recovered from a man between 18 and 29 years old in good health. Some clones in this sample may be carry-over from other donors' samples. The specimen was naive CD4+ T cells from PBMCs. Subset meaning: CD45RA+ positively selected.

The CDR3 region is CASSLGASSWETQYF. The CDR3 DNA is TGTGCCAGCAGCTTAGGAGCTAGCTCTTGGGAGACCCAGTACTTC. This chain joins TRBV7-7 and TRBJ2-5; D is perhaps TRBD2 (5 bases). Trimming removed 1 base at V and 5 bases at J, with 14 bases between. The CDR3 loop spans 15 amino acids. Germline values: CDR1 SSHAT, CDR2 FNYEAQ (reference sequence).